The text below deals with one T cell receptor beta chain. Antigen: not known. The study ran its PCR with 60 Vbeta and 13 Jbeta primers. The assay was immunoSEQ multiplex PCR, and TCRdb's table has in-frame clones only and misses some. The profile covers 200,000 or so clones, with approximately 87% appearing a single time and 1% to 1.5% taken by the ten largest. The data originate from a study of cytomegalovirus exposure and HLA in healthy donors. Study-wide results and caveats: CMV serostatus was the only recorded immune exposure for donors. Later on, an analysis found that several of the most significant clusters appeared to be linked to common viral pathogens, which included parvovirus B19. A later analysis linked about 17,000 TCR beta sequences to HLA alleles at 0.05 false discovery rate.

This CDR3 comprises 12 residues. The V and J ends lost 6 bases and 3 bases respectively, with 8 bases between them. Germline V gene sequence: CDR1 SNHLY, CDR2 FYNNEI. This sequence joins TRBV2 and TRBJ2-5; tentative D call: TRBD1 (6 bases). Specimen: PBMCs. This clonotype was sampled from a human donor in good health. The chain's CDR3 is CASSNREETQYF. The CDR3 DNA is TGTGCCAGCAGCAACAGGGAAGAGACCCAGTACTTC.